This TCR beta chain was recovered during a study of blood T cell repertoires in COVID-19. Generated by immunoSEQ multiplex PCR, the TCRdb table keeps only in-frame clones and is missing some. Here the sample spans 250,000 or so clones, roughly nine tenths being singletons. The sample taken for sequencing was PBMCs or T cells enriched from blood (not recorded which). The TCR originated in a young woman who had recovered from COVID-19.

CDR3 bases: TGCGCCAGCAGCCACTCGGGACTGAGCACAGATACGCAGTATTTT. This codes for CASSHSGLSTDTQYF. The chain combines TRBV4-1 with TRBJ2-3; TRBD2 might be the D (6 bases). V shed 3 bases and J shed 0 bases, with 10 bases lying between them. The germline gives CDR1 MGHRA, CDR2 YSYEKL. This CDR3 spans 15 amino acids.